These 24 T cell receptor beta chains were sequenced from one sample in a study of blood T cell repertoires in COVID-19 (TCRdb year 2020). The method was the immunoSEQ multiplex PCR assay. TCRdb provides this immuneACCESS table in a form limited to in-frame rearrangements. Some clones are lacking; in checked studies, under half of them reflect an unresolved V gene, and why the rest are absent is not known. The sample has about 170,000 clones on record, 87% of them singletons. The ten largest clones represent roughly 3.9% of the sample. The sequenced sample consisted of peripheral blood. These receptors came from a man between 18 and 29 years old with active or convalescent COVID-19.

The chain links TRBV2 to TRBJ1-1; 7 bases line up with TRBD1. Germline CDR1 reads SNHLY; CDR2 reads FYNNEI. The V and J ends lost 7 bases and 3 bases, in that order; junction bases with no gene match: 8. The CDR3 is 14 residues long. The CDR3 protein is CASIRGPPDTEAFF. DNA of the CDR3: TGTGCCAGCATAAGGGGGCCTCCGGACACTGAAGCTTTCTTT. The full variable domain, rest sourced from reference TRBV2 and TRBJ1-1, is EPEVTQTPSHQVTQMGQEVILRCVPISNHLYFYWYRQILGQKVEFLVSFYNNEISEKSEIFDDQFSVERPDGSNFTLKIRSTKLEDSAMYFCASIRGPPDTEAFFGQGTRLTVV.

This clone is a singleton in its sample. This sequence joins TRBV27 and TRBJ2-7; D is possibly TRBD1 (6 bases). Per the germline V gene, CDR1 is MNHEY and CDR2 is SMNVEV (reference sequence). CDR3 length: 11 residues. Deletions cut 9 bases from V and 5 bases from J, with 11 bases between. CDR3 nucleotides: TGTGCCAGTCAGGGGTTCGACGAGCAGTACTTC. This sequence encodes CASQGFDEQYF.

This clone was detected only once. This chain connects TRBV6-2 or TRBV6-3 to TRBJ1-1; tentative D call: TRBD1 (5 bases). The CDR3 covers 10 residues. The V and J ends lost 4 bases and 8 bases respectively, with 5 bases between them. Germline V gives CDR1 MNHEY, CDR2 SVGEGT. The CDR3 spells CASSSGEAFF. In DNA, the CDR3 is TGTGCCAGCAGTTCAGGGGAAGCTTTCTTT.

The V call is TRBV27, the J call TRBJ1-1; D remains ambiguous. V lost 7 bases and J 3 bases, leaving 15 bases between the germline ends. The CDR3 runs to 14 residues. CDR1 MNHEY and CDR2 SMNVEV come from the germline V gene (reference sequence). This chain's CDR3 is CASNHRRVDTEAFF. The CDR3 region has the DNA TGTGCCAGCAACCATCGACGGGTTGACACTGAAGCTTTCTTT.

This clone has a handful of counts. The chain combines TRBV2 with TRBJ2-3; no firm D call. Germline assignment: CDR1 SNHLY and CDR2 FYNNEI. The CDR3 length is 14 residues. V gave up 5 bases and J gave up 1 base, with 10 bases separating them. DNA of the CDR3: TGTGCCAGCAGTTTCGATGAGGGCACAGATACGCAGTATTTT. Translating gives CASSFDEGTDTQYF.

The V call is TRBV18, the J call TRBJ1-1, with D unclear. Germline V gene sequence: CDR1 KGHSH, CDR2 LQKENI. Trimming removed 1 base from V and 8 bases from J, with 17 bases in between. The CDR3 contains 15 residues. CDR3: CASSPRLALGEEAFF. CDR3 DNA sequence: TGTGCCAGCTCACCACGTTTAGCTTTAGGTGAAGAAGCTTTCTTT.

Notes on this clone: Other DNA variants within this sample encode the same CDR3. CDR3 amino acids: CASRQGNTGELFF. The CDR3 nucleotides read TGTGCCAGCCGTCAGGGAAACACCGGGGAGCTGTTTTTT. The chain carries TRBV6-5 and TRBJ2-2; D is perhaps TRBD1 (5 bases). Looked up from germline, CDR1 is MNHEY and CDR2 is SVGAGI. The CDR3 is 13 amino acids. The V end lost 8 bases, the J end lost 2 bases, and 9 bases lay between the germline ends.

The chain combines TRBV5-4 with TRBJ2-3, with 13 bases that match TRBD2. V gave up 4 bases and J gave up 4 bases; unmatched junction bases: 9. Germline V gene lookup returns CDR1 SGHNT and CDR2 YYREEE (reference sequence). The CDR3 extends over 17 amino acids. The CDR3 DNA reads as TGTGCCAGCAGCCCCGGACTAGCGGGAGTTTTAGCAGATACGCAGTATTTT. It codes for CASSPGLAGVLADTQYF. The whole variable domain, filled in from reference TRBV5-4 and TRBJ2-3, reads ETGVTQSPTHLIKTRGQQVTLRCSSQSGHNTVSWYQQALGQGPQFIFQYYREEENGRGNFPPRFSGLQFPNYSSELNVNALELDDSALYLCASSPGLAGVLADTQYFGPGTRLTVL.

This chain uses TRBV18 with TRBJ2-3; D not resolved. Trimming removed 4 bases at V and 0 bases at J, with 11 bases between. Germline CDR1 is KGHSH and CDR2 is LQKENI. The CDR3 has 15 amino acids. CDR3 DNA: TGTGCCAGCTCACGGGTTAGCACTAGCACAGATACGCAGTATTTT. It yields the protein CASSRVSTSTDTQYF.

The chain carries TRBV18 and TRBJ2-7, with D possibly being TRBD2 (6 bases). There are 13 residues in the CDR3. V lost 3 bases to trimming and J lost 6 bases, with 12 bases between them. Germline V gene sequence: CDR1 KGHSH, CDR2 LQKENI. The CDR3 nucleotides are TGTGCCAGCTCACCGGGCGGGGAGGCCGAGCAGTACGTC. Protein: CASSPGGEAEQYV.

The chain has TRBV16 and TRBJ1-1, with D possibly matching TRBD1 (5 bases). Germline V gene data show CDR1 as KGHSY and CDR2 as FQNENV. The CDR3 spans 13 residues. Deletions cut 3 bases from V and 7 bases from J, with 12 bases between. DNA for the CDR3: TGTGCCAGCAGCCACGGGACTGGAGTTGAAGCTTTCTTT. Translated: CASSHGTGVEAFF.

The chain is built from TRBV7-2 and TRBJ2-7, with TRBD1 identical over 7 bases. The CDR3 extends over 14 amino acids. CDR1 is SGHTA and CDR2 is FQGNSA in the germline V gene. V shed 5 bases and J 1 base; nucleotides not matched to a gene: 5. CDR3 coding DNA: TGTGCCAGCAGCCAAAGGACAGGATCCTACGAGCAGTACTTC. Translation gives CASSQRTGSYEQYF. The variable domain in full, completed from reference TRBV7-2 and TRBJ2-7, reads GAGVSQSPSNKVTEKGKDVELRCDPISGHTALYWYRQSLGQGLEFLIYFQGNSAPDKSGLPSDRFSAERTGGSVSTLTIQRTQQEDSAVYLCASSQRTGSYEQYFGPGTRLTVT.

V gene TRBV11-3 combines with J gene TRBJ2-7, with TRBD1 identical over 7 bases. Germline V gene sequence: CDR1 SGHNT, CDR2 YENEEA. Losses at the gene ends were 8 bases for V and 3 bases for J; bases not matched to a gene: 13. The length of the CDR3 is 15 residues. CDR3 sequence (DNA): TGTGCCAGCCGTGACTGGGACAGTGGGGACTACGAGCAGTACTTC. This gives the protein CASRDWDSGDYEQYF.

This clone was counted a few times. The V call is TRBV2, the J call TRBJ1-1, with a weak D call TRBD1 (6 bases). Deletions cut 9 bases from V and 10 bases from J, with 18 bases between. Germline CDR1 and CDR2: SNHLY and FYNNEI. This CDR3 region has 12 residues. The CDR3, as DNA: TGTGCCAGTGGGAGGGACATCCCCGGAGCTTTCTTT. Translating it yields CASGRDIPGAFF.

The chain uses TRBV2 and TRBJ1-6; no clear D. Germline V lookup: CDR1 SNHLY, CDR2 FYNNEI. This CDR3 is 13 amino acids long. V shed 9 bases and J shed 7 bases, with 13 bases lying between them. In DNA, the CDR3 is TGTGCCAGTAGTAAAGAAGAGAATTCACCCCTCCACTTT. This translates into CASSKEENSPLHF.

J is TRBJ2-2 and V is TRBV6-5, with a possible D match to TRBD1 (6 bases). Germline V gene lookup returns CDR1 MNHEY and CDR2 SVGAGI. The germline V and J ends were trimmed by 1 base and 6 bases, with 12 bases remaining between them. The CDR3 totals 15 residues. The DNA of the CDR3 is TGTGCCAGCAGTTACTTGGGACACGACGCCGGGGAGCTGTTTTTT. It translates to CASSYLGHDAGELFF.

The chain recombines TRBV28 with TRBJ2-3; D gene uncertain. V lost 3 bases to trimming and J lost 1 base, with 8 bases between them. The CDR3 contains 14 residues. The germline V gene encodes CDR1 MDHEN and CDR2 SYDVKM. The CDR3 protein is CASSFGGGTDTQYF. The CDR3 nucleotides are TGTGCCAGCAGTTTTGGCGGCGGCACAGATACGCAGTATTTT. Full variable domain (rest looked up from reference TRBV28 and TRBJ2-3): DVKVTQSSRYLVKRTGEKVFLECVQDMDHENMFWYRQDPGLGLRLIYFSYDVKMKEKGDIPEGYSVSREKKERFSLILESASTNQTSMYLCASSFGGGTDTQYFGPGTRLTVL.

The chain is built from TRBV5-8 and TRBJ2-2, with 8 bases identical to TRBD2. Per the germline V gene, CDR1 is SGHTS and CDR2 is YDEGEE. The junction had 6 bases not matched to a gene; V was cut back by 2 bases and J by 3 bases. This CDR3 is 16 amino acids long. The CDR3 sequence: CASSFRTSGYTGELFF. CDR3 coding DNA: TGTGCCAGCAGCTTCCGTACTAGCGGATACACCGGGGAGCTGTTTTTT.

The chain couples TRBV6-2 or TRBV6-3 to TRBJ1-1; no firm D call. With 0 bases removed from V and 1 base from J, the gap between germline ends came to 9 bases. This CDR3 comprises 15 residues. The germline CDR1 and CDR2 sequences are MNHEY and SVGEGT. The CDR3 nucleotides are TGTGCCAGCAGTTACTCCTCCCCGAGGAACACTGAAGCTTTCTTT. Translating it yields CASSYSSPRNTEAFF.

This clone has only a few counts. The genes are TRBV19 and TRBJ1-4, with 7 bases that match TRBD1. Per the germline V gene, CDR1 is LNHDA and CDR2 is SQIVND (reference sequence). CDR3 length: 14 amino acids. J lost 6 bases, V lost 3 bases, and 4 bases had no gene match. The CDR3 is CASSMGTEYEKLFF. The CDR3 DNA reads TGTGCCAGTAGTATGGGGACAGAGTATGAAAAACTGTTTTTT.

The chain employs TRBV7-2 and TRBJ1-1; D remains ambiguous. V dropped 1 base and J dropped 13 bases, with 16 bases sitting between them. The CDR3 contains 13 residues. The germline CDR1 and CDR2 sequences are SGHTA and FQGNSA. The CDR3 DNA follows: TGTGCCAGCAGCTTAGGGGCTTGGGTAGGTGTTTTCTTT. Translating it yields CASSLGAWVGVFF. Complete variable domain (other parts from reference TRBV7-2 and TRBJ1-1): GAGVSQSPSNKVTEKGKDVELRCDPISGHTALYWYRQSLGQGLEFLIYFQGNSAPDKSGLPSDRFSAERTGGSVSTLTIQRTQQEDSAVYLCASSLGAWVGVFFGQGTRLTVV.

The chain recombines TRBV5-4 with TRBJ2-7, with 9 bases matching TRBD1. The germline V gene has CDR1 SGHNT and CDR2 YYREEE (reference sequence). With 0 bases clipped from V and 1 base from J, the junction kept 8 bases outside the gene matches. The CDR3 runs to 17 residues. The CDR3 DNA sequence: TGTGCCAGCAGCTTGGGGGCTCCGGGACAGGGATCCTACGAGCAGTACGTC. Its protein product is CASSLGAPGQGSYEQYV.

The sample holds one count of this clone. The rearrangement uses TRBV6-4 and TRBJ1-1; D possibly corresponds to TRBD1 (6 bases). Germline V gene lookup returns CDR1 MRHNA and CDR2 SNTAGT. The CDR3 covers 17 residues. Between the trimmed V and J ends, which lost 3 bases and 5 bases, there was a span of 22 bases. The CDR3 nucleotides are TGTGCCAGCAGTGATGCGGCCACCTCCGGGGGGCGGACTGAAGCTTTCTTT. Its protein is CASSDAATSGGRTEAFF.

This sequence joins TRBV7-2 and TRBJ2-3, with 13 bases fitting TRBD2. Germline loops: CDR1 SGHTA, CDR2 FQGNSA. The CDR3 runs 18 residues. Trimming at V came to 5 bases and at J to 6 bases, leaving 14 bases not matched to a gene. CDR3 nucleotide sequence: TGTGCCAGCAGCCCGGAGATACTAGCGGGGGGGCCAACTGATACGCAGTATTTT. Protein: CASSPEILAGGPTDTQYF.